This record covers a single TCR beta chain. The TCR beta cDNA libraries contained unique molecular identifiers. Using its own MiXCR run on the PCR reads, TCRdb lists one record per CDR3 protein. The table lists around 190,000 distinct CDR3 sequences, approximately 28% of them singletons. The data stem from a study of post-analysis software for immune sequencing data. The sequence was obtained from a girl under 18 with multiple sclerosis. Sequencing was performed on blood.

CDR3 nucleotides: TGCAGTCCGGGACAGGGTTCCTACAATGAGCAGTTCTTC. Protein sequence: CSPGQGSYNEQFF. This rearrangement joins TRBV20-1 to TRBJ2-1; 9 bases are shared with TRBD1. Trimming removed 8 bases from V and 1 base from J; junction bases left unmatched: 3. CDR1 and CDR2 from the germline V gene are DFQATT and SNEGSKA (reference sequence). There are 13 residues in the CDR3.